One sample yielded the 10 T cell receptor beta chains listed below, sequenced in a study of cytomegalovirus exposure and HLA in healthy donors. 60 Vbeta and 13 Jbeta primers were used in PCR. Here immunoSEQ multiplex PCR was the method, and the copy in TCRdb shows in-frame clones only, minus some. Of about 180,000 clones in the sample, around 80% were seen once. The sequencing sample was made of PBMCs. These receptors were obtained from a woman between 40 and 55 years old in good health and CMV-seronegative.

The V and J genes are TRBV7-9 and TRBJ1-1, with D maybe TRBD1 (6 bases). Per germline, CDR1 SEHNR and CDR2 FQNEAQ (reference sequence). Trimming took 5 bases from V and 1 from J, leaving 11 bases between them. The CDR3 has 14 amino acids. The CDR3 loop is CASSTRGANTEAFF. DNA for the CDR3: TGTGCCAGCAGCACCAGGGGTGCGAACACTGAAGCTTTCTTT.

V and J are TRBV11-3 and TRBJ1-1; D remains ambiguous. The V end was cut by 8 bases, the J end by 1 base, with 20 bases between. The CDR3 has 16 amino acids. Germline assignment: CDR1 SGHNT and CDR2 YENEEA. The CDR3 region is CASRGLSARTNTEAFF. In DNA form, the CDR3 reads TGTGCCAGCCGCGGTTTGTCGGCCAGAACGAACACTGAAGCTTTCTTT. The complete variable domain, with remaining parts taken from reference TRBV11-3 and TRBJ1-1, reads EAGVVQSPRYKIIEKKQPVAFWCNPISGHNTLYWYLQNLGQGPELLIRYENEEAVDDSQLPKDRFSAERLKGVDSTLKIQPAELGDSAVYLCASRGLSARTNTEAFFGQGTRLTVV.

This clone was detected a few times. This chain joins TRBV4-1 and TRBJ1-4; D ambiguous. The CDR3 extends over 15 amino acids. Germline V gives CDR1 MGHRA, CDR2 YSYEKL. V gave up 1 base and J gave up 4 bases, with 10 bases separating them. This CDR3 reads CASSQVQALNEKLFF. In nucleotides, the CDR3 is TGCGCCAGCAGCCAAGTGCAGGCCCTTAATGAAAAACTGTTTTTT.

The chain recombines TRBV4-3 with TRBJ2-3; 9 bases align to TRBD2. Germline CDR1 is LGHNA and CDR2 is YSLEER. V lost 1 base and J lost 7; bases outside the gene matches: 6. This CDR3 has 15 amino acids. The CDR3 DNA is TGCGCCAGCAGCCAAGGGGGTAGCGGGAGTCATACGCAGTATTTT. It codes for CASSQGGSGSHTQYF.

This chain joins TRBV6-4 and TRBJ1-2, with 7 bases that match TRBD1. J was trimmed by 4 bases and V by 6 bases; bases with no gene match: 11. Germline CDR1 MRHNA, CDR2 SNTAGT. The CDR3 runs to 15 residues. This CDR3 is CASSAYGTVSYGYTF. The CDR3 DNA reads TGTGCCAGCAGCGCCTACGGGACAGTTAGCTATGGCTACACCTTC.

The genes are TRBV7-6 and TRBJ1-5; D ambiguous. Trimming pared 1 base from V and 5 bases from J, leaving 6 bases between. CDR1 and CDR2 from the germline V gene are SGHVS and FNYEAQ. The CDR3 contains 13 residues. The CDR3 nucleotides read TGTGCCAGCAGCTTAGGGGCGTATCAGCCCCAGCATTTT. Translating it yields CASSLGAYQPQHF. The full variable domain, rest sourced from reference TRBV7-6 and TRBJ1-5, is GAGVSQSPRYKVTKRGQDVALRCDPISGHVSLYWYRQALGQGPEFLTYFNYEAQQDKSGLPNDRFSAERPEGSISTLTIQRTEQRDSAMYRCASSLGAYQPQHFGDGTRLSIL.

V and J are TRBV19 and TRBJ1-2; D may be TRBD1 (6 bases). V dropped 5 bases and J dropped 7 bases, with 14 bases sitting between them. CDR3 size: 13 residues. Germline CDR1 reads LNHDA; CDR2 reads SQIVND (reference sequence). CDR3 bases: TGTGCCAGTAGTCTACAGGGAACCGGTGGCTACACCTTC. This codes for CASSLQGTGGYTF. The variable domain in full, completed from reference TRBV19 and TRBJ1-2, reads DGGITQSPKYLFRKEGQNVTLSCEQNLNHDAMYWYRQDPGQGLRLIYYSQIVNDFQKGDIAEGYSVSREKKESFPLTVTSAQKNPTAFYLCASSLQGTGGYTFGSGTRLTVV.

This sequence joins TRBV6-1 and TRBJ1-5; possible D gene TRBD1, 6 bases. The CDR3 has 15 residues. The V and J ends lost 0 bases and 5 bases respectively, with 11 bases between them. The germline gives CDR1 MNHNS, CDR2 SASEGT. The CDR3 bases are TGTGCCAGCAGTGAAGCGGGGGGGGGCTATCAGCCCCAGCATTTT. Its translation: CASSEAGGGYQPQHF.

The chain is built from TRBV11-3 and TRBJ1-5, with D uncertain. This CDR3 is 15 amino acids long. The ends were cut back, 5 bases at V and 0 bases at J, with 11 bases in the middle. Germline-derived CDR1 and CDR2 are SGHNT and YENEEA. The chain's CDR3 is CASSDGGDSNQPQHF. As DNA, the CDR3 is TGTGCCAGCAGCGACGGAGGAGATAGCAATCAGCCCCAGCATTTT.

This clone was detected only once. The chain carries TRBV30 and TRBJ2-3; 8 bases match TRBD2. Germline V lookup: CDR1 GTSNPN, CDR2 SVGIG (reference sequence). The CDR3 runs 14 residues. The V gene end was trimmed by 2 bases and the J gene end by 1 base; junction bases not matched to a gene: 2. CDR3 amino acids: CAWSPGGGTDTQYF. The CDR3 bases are TGTGCCTGGAGTCCCGGGGGGGGCACAGATACGCAGTATTTT.